Listed here are 2 T cell receptor beta chains from one sample, sequenced in a study of beta chain features in type 1 diabetes. General study points: A moderate, significant TCRB CDR3 shortening appeared in type 1 diabetes across four CD4+ subsets.

Expressed TCRB transcripts were sequenced, since all the RNA that had been isolated was reverse transcribed. Libraries were prepared by immunoSEQ multiplex PCR; TCRdb keeps only in-frame clonotypes and omits some of them. The data show about 280,000 clones, with roughly 15% seen just once and 0.015% held by the top ten. What these receptors recognize is not known. Sample: naive CD4+ T cells from blood. The source of these receptors is a man in his late teens or twenties with type 1 diabetes.

This CDR3 is CASRGTAQETQYF. As DNA, the CDR3 is TGTGCCAGCAGGGGGACAGCTCAAGAGACCCAGTACTTC. This sequence joins TRBV7-2 and TRBJ2-5; 7 positions match TRBD1. J was trimmed by 2 bases and V by 6 bases; bases with no gene match: 3. The CDR3 is made up of 13 amino acids. The germline V gene encodes CDR1 SGHTA and CDR2 FQGNSA.

The chain joins TRBV18 to TRBJ2-6; 10 nucleotides agree with TRBD1. The length of the CDR3 is 21 residues. Trimming cost V 1 base and J 1 base; bases outside gene matches: 13. CDR1 and CDR2 (germline): KGHSH, LQKENI. The CDR3 sequence is CASSPRSPFGTGVSGANVLTF. In DNA form, the CDR3 reads TGTGCCAGCTCACCACGCTCTCCTTTCGGGACAGGGGTTTCTGGGGCCAACGTCCTGACTTTC.